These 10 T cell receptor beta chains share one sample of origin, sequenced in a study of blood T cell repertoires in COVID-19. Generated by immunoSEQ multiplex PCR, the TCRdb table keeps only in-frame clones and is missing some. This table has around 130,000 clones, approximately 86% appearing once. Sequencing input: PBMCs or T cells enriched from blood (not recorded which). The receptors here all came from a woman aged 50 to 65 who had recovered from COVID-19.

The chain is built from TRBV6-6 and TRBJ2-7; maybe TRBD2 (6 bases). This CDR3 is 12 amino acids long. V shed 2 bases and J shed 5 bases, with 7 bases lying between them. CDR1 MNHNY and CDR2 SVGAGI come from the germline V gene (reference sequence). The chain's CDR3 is CASSYGGNEQYF. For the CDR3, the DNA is TGTGCCAGCAGTTACGGAGGGAACGAGCAGTACTTC.

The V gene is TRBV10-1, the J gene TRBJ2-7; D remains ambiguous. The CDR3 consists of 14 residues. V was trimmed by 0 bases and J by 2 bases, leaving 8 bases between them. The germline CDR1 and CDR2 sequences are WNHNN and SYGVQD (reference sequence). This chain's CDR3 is CASSESNRAYEQYF. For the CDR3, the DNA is TGCGCCAGCAGTGAGTCCAACAGAGCCTACGAGCAGTACTTC.

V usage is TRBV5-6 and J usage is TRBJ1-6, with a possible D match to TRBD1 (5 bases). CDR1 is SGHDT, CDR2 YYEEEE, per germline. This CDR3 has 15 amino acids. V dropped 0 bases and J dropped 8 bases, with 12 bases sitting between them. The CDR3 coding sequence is TGTGCCAGCAGCTTGGTAAGACAGCTAGATTCACCCCTCCACTTT. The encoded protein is CASSLVRQLDSPLHF.

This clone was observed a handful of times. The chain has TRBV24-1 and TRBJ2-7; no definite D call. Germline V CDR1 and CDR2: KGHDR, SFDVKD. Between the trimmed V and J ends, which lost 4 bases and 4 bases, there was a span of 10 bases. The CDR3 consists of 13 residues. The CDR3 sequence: CATSERLGYEQYF. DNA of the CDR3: TGTGCCACCAGTGAGCGGCTAGGATACGAGCAGTACTTC.

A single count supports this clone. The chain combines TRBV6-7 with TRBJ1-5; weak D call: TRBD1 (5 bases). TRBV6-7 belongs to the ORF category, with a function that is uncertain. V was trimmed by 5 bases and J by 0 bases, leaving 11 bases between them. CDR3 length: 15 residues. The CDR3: CASSQGPYSNQPQHF. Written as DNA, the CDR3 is TGTGCCAGCAGTCAGGGTCCCTATAGCAATCAGCCCCAGCATTTT.

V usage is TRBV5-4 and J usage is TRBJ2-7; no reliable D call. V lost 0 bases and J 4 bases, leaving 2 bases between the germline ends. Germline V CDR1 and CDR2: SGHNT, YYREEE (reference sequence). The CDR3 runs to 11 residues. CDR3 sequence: CASSLAYEQYF. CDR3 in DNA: TGTGCCAGCAGCTTGGCTTACGAGCAGTACTTC.

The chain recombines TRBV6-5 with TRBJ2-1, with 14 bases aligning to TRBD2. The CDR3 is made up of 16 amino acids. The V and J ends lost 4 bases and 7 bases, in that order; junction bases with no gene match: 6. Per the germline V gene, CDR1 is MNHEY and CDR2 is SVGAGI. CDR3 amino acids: CASSFAGTSGGNEQFF. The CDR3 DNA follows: TGTGCCAGCAGTTTCGCCGGGACTAGCGGGGGTAATGAGCAGTTCTTC.

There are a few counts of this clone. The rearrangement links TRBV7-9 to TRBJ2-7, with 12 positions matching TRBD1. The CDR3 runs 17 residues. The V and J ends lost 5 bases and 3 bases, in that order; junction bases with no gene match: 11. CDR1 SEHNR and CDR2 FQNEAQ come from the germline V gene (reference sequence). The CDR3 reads CASSPGTGGGGLYEQYF. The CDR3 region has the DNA TGTGCCAGCAGCCCCGGGACAGGGGGCGGTGGACTCTACGAGCAGTACTTC.

CDR3 in amino acids: CASSIGTSGYTF. The CDR3 bases are TGTGCCAGCAGCATCGGGACATCTGGCTACACCTTC. The chain couples TRBV7-8 to TRBJ1-2; the D gene is possibly TRBD1 (6 bases). This CDR3 contains 12 residues. CDR1 and CDR2 from the germline V gene are SGHVS and FQNEAQ. The germline V and J ends were trimmed by 5 bases and 7 bases, with 11 bases remaining between them. Full variable domain (missing parts from reference TRBV7-8 and TRBJ1-2): GAGVSQSPRYKVAKRGQDVALRCDPISGHVSLFWYQQALGQGPEFLTYFQNEAQLDKSGLPSDRFFAERPEGSVSTLKIQRTQQEDSAVYLCASSIGTSGYTFGSGTRLTVV.

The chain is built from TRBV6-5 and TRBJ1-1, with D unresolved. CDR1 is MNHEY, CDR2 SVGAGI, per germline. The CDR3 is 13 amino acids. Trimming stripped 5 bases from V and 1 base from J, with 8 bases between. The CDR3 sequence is CASSPHWNTEAFF. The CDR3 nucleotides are TGTGCCAGCAGTCCGCACTGGAACACTGAAGCTTTCTTT.